The clone carrying this T cell receptor (beta chain) was found a few times. This record belongs to a study of T-cell reconstitution after alpha-beta-depleted transplantation in children. Preparation of the TCRbeta library was carried out with unique molecular identifiers. TCRdb analysed the PCR reads with MiXCR anew, one entry per CDR3 protein. The sample contains over 550,000 distinct CDR3 sequences, 10% of which appear only once. The CDR3 has 18 amino acids. The ends lost 0 bases at V and 4 bases at J; junction bases unmatched: 12. CDR1 and CDR2 from the germline V gene are LGHNA and YSLEER. This TCR came from a human donor who donated a stem cell graft to a child with acute myeloid leukemia. The source material was PBMCs from the stem cell graft donor, sampled from the stem cell graft. The chain combines TRBV4-3 with TRBJ2-5; 9 bases line up with TRBD2. CDR3 sequence reads: CASSQDRASQLAGETQYF. Written as DNA, the CDR3 is TGCGCCAGCAGCCAAGATCGAGCGTCTCAACTAGCGGGAGAGACCCAGTACTTC.